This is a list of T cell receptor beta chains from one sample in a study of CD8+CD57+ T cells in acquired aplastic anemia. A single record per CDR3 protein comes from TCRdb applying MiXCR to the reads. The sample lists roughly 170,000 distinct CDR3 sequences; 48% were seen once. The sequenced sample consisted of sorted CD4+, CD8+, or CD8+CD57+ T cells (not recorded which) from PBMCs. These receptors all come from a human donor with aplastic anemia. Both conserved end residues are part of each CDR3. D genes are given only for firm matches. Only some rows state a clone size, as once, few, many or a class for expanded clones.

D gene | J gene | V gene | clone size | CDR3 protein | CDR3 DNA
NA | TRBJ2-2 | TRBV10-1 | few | CASSPTTSRNTGELFF | TGCGCCAGCAGCCCGACCACCTCTAGGAACACCGGGGAGCTGTTTTTT
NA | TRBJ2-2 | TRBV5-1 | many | CASQVWKQGTGELFF | TGCGCCAGCCAGGTGTGGAAACAGGGAACCGGGGAGCTGTTTTTT
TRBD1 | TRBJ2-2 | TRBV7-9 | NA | CAFGQGVGELFF | TGTGCCTTTGGACAGGGCGTGGGGGAGCTGTTTTTT
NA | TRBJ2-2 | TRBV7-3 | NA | CASSLLRELFF | TGTGCCAGCAGCTTACTTAGGGAGCTGTTTTTT
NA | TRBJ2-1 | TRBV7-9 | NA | CASSHNGEQFF | TGTGCCAGCAGCCACAATGGGGAGCAGTTCTTC
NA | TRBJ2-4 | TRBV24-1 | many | CATSVQPGRRPELAKNIQYF | TGTGCCACCAGTGTTCAACCGGGACGTCGTCCGGAACTAGCCAAAAACATTCAGTACTTC
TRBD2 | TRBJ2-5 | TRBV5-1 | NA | CASSHDAGGAGETQYF | TGCGCCAGCAGCCACGATGCCGGGGGGGCCGGGGAGACCCAGTACTTC
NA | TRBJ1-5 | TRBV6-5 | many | CASSYLTGEGGQPQHF | TGTGCCAGCAGTTACTTGACAGGTGAAGGGGGGCAGCCCCAGCATTTT
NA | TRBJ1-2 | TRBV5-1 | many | CASSSVQGLYGYTF | TGCGCCAGCAGCTCAGTACAGGGACTCTATGGCTACACCTTC
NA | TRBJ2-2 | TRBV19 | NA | CASKDGPTGELFF | TGTGCCAGTAAGGACGGACCCACCGGGGAGCTGTTTTTT
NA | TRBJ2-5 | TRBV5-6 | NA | CASSLAGTLETQYF | TGTGCCAGCAGCTTGGCGGGGACCCTAGAGACCCAGTACTTC
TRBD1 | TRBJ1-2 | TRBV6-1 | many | CASRFGTVYGYTF | TGTGCCAGCAGGTTCGGGACAGTTTACGGCTACACCTTC
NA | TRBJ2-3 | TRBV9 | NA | CASSVNTPDTQYF | TGTGCCAGCAGCGTGAACACGCCGGATACGCAGTATTTT